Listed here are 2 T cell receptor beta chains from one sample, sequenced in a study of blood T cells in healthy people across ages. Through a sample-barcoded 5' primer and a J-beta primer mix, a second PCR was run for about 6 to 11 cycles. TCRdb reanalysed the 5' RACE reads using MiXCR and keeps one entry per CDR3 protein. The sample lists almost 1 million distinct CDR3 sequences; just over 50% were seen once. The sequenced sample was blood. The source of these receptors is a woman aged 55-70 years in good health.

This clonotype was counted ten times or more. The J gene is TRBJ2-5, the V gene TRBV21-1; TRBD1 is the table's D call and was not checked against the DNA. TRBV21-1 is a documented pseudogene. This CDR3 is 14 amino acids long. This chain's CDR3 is CASMWSRVKETQYF. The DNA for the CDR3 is TGTGCCAGCATGTGGTCACGGGTCAAAGAGACCCAGTACTTC.

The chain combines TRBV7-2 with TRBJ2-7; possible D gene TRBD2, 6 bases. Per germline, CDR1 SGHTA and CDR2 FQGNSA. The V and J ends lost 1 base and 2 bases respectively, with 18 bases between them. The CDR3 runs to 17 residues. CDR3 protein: CASSLVEIGGVAYEQYF. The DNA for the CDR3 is TGTGCCAGCAGCTTAGTTGAGATCGGAGGGGTGGCCTACGAGCAGTACTTC.